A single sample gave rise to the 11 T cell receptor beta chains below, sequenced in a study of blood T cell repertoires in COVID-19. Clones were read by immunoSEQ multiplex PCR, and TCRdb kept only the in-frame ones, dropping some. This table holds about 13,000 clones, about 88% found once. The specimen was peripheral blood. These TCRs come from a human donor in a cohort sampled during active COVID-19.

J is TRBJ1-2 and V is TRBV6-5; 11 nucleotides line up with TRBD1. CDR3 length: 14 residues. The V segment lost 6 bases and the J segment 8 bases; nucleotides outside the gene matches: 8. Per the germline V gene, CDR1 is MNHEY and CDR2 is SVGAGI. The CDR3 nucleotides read TGTGCCAGCAGCCGTCCGGGACAGGGGGAAGGCTACACCTTC. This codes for CASSRPGQGEGYTF.

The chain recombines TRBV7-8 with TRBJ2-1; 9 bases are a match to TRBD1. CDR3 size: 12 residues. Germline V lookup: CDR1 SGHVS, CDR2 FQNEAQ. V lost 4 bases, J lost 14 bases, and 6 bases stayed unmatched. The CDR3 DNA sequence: TGTGCCAGCAGCTCCAACAGGGGGCGGGAGTTCTTC. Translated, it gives CASSSNRGREFF. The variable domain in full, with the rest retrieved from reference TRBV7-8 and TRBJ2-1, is GAGVSQSPRYKVAKRGQDVALRCDPISGHVSLFWYQQALGQGPEFLTYFQNEAQLDKSGLPSDRFFAERPEGSVSTLKIQRTQQEDSAVYLCASSSNRGREFFGPGTRLTVL.

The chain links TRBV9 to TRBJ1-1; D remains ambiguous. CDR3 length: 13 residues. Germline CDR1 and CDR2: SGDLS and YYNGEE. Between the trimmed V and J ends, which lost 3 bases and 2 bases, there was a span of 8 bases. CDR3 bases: TGTGCCAGCAGCGCACAGCATAACACTGAAGCTTTCTTT. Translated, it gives CASSAQHNTEAFF.

The CDR3 protein is CASSDGQNTEAFF. In DNA form, the CDR3 reads TGTGCCAGCAGTGACGGGCAGAACACTGAAGCTTTCTTT. The rearrangement joins TRBV6-4 to TRBJ1-1; no firm D call. The V and J ends lost 2 bases and 1 base respectively, with 5 bases between them. Germline CDR1 and CDR2: MRHNA and SNTAGT. The CDR3 totals 13 residues.

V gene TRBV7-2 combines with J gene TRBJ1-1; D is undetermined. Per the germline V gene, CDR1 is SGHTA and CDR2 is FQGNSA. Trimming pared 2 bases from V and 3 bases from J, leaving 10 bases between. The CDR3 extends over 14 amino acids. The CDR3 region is CASSLRGFDTEAFF. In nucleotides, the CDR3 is TGTGCCAGCAGCTTAAGAGGGTTCGACACTGAAGCTTTCTTT.

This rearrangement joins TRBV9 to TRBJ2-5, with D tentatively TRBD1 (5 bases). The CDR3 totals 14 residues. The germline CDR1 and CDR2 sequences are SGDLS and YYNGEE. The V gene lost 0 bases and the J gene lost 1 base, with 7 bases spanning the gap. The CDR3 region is CASSVATVQETQYF. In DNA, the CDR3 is TGTGCCAGCAGCGTAGCGACAGTCCAAGAGACCCAGTACTTC.

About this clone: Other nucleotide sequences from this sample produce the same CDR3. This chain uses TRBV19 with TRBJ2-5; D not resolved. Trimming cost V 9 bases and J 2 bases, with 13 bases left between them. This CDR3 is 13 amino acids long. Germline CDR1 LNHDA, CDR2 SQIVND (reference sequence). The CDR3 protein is CASHSGQQETQYF. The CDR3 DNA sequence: TGTGCCAGCCATTCGGGTCAGCAAGAGACCCAGTACTTC.

The CDR3 loop reads CASRRGWNTEAFF. DNA for the CDR3: TGTGCCAGCCGCCGGGGATGGAACACTGAAGCTTTCTTT. This chain links TRBV7-9 with TRBJ1-1; D call uncertain. From germline, CDR1 is SEHNR and CDR2 FQNEAQ (reference sequence). The CDR3 extends over 13 amino acids. V lost 8 bases and J lost 1, with 11 bases in between.

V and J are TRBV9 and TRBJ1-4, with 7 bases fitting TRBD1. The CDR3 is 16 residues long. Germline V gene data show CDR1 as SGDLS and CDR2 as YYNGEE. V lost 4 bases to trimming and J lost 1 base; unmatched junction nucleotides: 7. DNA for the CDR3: TGTGCCAGCAGCTCGGGACAGTTAGTAACTAATGAAAAACTGTTTTTT. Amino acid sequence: CASSSGQLVTNEKLFF.

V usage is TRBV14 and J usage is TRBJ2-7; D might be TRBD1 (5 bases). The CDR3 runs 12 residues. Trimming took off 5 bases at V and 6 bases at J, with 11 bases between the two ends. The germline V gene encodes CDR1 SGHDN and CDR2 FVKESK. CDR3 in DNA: TGTGCCAGCAGCTTGGTAAGGGGCGAGCAGTACTTC. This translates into CASSLVRGEQYF.

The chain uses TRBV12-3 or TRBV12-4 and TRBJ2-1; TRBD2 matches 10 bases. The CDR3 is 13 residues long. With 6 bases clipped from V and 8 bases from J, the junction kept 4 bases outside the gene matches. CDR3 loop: CASRSGGAHEQFF. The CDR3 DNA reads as TGTGCCAGCAGAAGCGGGGGGGCCCATGAGCAGTTCTTC.